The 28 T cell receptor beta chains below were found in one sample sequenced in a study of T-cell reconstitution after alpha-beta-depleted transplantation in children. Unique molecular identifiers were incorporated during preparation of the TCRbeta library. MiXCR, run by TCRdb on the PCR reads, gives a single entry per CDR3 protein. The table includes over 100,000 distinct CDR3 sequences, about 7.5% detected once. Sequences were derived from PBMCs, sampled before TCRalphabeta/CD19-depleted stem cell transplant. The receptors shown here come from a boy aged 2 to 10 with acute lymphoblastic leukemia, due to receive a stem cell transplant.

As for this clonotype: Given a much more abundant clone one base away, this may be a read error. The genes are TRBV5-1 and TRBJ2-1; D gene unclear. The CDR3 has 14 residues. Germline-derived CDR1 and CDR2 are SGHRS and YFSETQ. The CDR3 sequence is CASSLALVNNGQFF. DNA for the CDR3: TGCGCCAGCAGCTTGGCCCTGGTGAACAATGGGCAGTTCTTC.

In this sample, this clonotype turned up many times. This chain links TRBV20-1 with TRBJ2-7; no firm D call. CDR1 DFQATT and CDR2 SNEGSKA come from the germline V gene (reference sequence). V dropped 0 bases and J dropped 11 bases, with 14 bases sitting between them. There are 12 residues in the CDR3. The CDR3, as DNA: TGCAGTGCTAGAGATCGGAACTCCCTGGAGTACTTC. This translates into CSARDRNSLEYF.

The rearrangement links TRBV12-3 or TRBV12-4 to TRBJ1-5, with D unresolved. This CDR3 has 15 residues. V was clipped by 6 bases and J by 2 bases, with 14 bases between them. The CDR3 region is CASRDGVVGNQPQHF. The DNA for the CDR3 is TGTGCCAGCAGGGATGGAGTGGTCGGCAATCAGCCCCAGCATTTT.

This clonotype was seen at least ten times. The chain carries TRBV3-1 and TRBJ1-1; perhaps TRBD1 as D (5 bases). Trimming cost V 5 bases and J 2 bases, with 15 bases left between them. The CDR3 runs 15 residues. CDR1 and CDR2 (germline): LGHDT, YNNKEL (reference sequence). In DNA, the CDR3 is TGTGCCAGCAGCTACAGCCAGGGCACCAACACTGAAGCTTTCTTT. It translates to CASSYSQGTNTEAFF.

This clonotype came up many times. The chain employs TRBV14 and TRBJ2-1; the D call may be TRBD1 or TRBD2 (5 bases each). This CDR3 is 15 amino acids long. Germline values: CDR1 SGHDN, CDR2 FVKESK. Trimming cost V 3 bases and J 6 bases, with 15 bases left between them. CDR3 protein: CASSQGPPMFNEQFF. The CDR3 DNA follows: TGTGCCAGCAGCCAGGGACCGCCGATGTTCAATGAGCAGTTCTTC. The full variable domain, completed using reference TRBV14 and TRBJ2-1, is EAGVTQFPSHSVIEKGQTVTLRCDPISGHDNLYWYRRVMGKEIKFLLHFVKESKQDESGMPNNRFLAERTGGTYSTLKVQPAELEDSGVYFCASSQGPPMFNEQFFGPGTRLTVL.

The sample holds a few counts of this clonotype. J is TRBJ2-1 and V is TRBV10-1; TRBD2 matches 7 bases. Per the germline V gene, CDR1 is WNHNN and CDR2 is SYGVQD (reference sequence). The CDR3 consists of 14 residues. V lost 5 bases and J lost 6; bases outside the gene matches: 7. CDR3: CASSRAGGGNEQFF. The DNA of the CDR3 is TGCGCCAGCAGTCGGGCTGGCGGGGGCAATGAGCAGTTCTTC.

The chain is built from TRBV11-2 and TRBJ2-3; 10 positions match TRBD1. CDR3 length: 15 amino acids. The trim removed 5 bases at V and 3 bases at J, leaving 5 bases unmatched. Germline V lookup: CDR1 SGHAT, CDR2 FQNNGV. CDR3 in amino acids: CASSRGQGVTDTQYF. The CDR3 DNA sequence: TGTGCCAGCAGCAGAGGACAGGGGGTAACAGATACGCAGTATTTT.

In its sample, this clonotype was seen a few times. CDR3 amino acids: CSARASSGGHSYNEQFF. The CDR3 nucleotides are TGCAGTGCTAGAGCAAGTAGCGGGGGTCACTCCTACAATGAGCAGTTCTTC. This chain uses TRBV20-1 with TRBJ2-1; 9 positions agree with TRBD2. J lost 0 bases, V lost 1 base, and 7 bases had no gene match. Germline CDR1 DFQATT, CDR2 SNEGSKA (reference sequence). The length of the CDR3 is 17 residues.

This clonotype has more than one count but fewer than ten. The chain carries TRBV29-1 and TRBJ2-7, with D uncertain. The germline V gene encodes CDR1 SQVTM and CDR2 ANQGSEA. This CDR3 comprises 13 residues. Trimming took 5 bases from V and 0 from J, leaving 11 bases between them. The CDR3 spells CSVSVDGSYEQYF. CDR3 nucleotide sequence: TGCAGCGTTTCCGTTGACGGCTCCTACGAGCAGTACTTC.

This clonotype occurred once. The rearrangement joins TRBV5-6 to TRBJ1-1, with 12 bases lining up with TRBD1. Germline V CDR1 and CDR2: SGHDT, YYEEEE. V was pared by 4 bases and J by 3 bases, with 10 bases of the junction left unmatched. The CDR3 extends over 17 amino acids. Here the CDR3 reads CASSRGTGGFSYTEAFF. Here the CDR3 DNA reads TGTGCCAGCAGCCGGGGGACAGGGGGCTTCTCCTACACTGAAGCTTTCTTT.

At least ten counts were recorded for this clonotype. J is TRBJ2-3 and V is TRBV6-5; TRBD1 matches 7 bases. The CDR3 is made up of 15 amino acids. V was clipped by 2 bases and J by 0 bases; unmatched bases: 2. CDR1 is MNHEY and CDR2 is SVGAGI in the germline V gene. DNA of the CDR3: TGTGCCAGCAGTTACACAGGGGCGAGCACAGATACGCAGTATTTT. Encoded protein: CASSYTGASTDTQYF.

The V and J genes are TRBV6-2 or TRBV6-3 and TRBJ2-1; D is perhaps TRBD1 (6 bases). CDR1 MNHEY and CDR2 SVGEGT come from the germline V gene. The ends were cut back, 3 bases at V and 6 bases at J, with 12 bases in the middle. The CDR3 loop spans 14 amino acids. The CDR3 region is CASSYGIGGNEQFF. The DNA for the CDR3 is TGTGCCAGCAGTTATGGTATAGGGGGCAATGAGCAGTTCTTC.

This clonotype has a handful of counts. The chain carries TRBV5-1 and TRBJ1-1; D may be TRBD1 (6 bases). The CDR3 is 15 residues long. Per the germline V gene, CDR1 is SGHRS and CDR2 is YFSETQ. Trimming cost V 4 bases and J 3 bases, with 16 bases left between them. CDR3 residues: CASSPYGQWDTEAFF. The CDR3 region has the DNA TGCGCCAGCAGCCCCTACGGACAGTGGGACACTGAAGCTTTCTTT.

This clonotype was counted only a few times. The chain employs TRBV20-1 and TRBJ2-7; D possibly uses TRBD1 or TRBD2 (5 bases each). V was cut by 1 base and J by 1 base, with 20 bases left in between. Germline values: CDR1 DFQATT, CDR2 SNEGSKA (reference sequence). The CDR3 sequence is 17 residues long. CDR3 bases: TGCAGTGCTAGAGCGGAACCCGGGACCCGGAGATCCTACGAGCAGTACTTC. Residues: CSARAEPGTRRSYEQYF.

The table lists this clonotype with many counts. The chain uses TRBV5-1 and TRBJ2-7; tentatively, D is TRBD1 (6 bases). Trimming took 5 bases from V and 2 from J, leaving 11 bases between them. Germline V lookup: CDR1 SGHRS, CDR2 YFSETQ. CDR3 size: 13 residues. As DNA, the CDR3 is TGCGCCAGCAGTCAGGGGATCACCTACGAGCAGTACTTC. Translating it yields CASSQGITYEQYF.

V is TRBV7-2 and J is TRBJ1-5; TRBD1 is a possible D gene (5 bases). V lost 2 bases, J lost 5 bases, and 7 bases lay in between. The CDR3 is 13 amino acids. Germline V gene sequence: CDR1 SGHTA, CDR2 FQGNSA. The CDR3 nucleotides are TGTGCCAGCAGCTTACGGGGGGATCAGCCCCAGCATTTT. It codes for CASSLRGDQPQHF.

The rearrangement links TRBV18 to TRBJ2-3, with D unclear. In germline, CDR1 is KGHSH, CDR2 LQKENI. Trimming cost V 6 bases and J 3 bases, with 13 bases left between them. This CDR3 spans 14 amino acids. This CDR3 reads CASSPKERTDTQYF. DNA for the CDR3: TGTGCCAGCTCCCCCAAGGAAAGGACAGATACGCAGTATTTT. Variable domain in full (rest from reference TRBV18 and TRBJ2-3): NAGVMQNPRHLVRRRGQEARLRCSPMKGHSHVYWYRQLPEEGLKFMVYLQKENIIDESGMPKERFSAEFPKEGPSILRIQQVVRGDSAAYFCASSPKERTDTQYFGPGTRLTVL.

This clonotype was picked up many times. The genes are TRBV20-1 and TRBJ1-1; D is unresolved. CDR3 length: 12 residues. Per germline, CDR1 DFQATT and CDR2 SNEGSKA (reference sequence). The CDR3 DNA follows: TGCAGCCGACGGAATGTGAACACTGAAGCTTTCTTT. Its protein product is CSRRNVNTEAFF.

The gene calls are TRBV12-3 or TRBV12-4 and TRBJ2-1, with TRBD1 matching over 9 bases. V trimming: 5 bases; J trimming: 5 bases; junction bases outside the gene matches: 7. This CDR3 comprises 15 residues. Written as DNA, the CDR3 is TGTGCCAGCAGTATCCCGGGACAGGGAAACAATGAGCAGTTCTTC. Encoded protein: CASSIPGQGNNEQFF.

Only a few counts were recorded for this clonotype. CDR3 nucleotides: TGTGCCAGCAGCCAAGGACCCAGGGGAGGGGGGGACAATCAGCCCCAGCATTTT. Translating gives CASSQGPRGGGDNQPQHF. The V gene is TRBV4-2, the J gene TRBJ1-5; D may be TRBD1 (6 bases). Germline V CDR1 and CDR2: LGHNA, YNFKEQ. The V end lost 1 base, the J end lost 3 bases, and 19 bases lay between the germline ends. The CDR3 extends over 18 amino acids.

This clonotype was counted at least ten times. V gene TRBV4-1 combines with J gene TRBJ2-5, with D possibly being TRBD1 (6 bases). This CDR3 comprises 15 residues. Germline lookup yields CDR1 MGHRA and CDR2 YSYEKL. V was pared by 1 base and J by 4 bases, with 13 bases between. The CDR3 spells CASSQAGTTIETQYF. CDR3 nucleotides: TGCGCCAGCAGCCAAGCCGGGACAACGATAGAGACCCAGTACTTC.

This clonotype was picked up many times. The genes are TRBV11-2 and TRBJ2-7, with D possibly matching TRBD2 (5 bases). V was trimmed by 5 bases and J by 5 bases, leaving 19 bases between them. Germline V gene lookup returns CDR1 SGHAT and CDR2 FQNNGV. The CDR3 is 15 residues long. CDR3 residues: CASSPRSSLRDEQYF. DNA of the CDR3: TGTGCCAGCAGCCCTCGGAGCAGCCTGCGGGACGAGCAGTACTTC.

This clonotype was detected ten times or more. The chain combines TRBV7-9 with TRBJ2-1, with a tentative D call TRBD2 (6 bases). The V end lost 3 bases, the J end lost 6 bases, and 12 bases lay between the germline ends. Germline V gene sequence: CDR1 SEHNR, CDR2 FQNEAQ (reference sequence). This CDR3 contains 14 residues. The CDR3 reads CASSFARLVNEQFF. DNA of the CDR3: TGTGCCAGCAGCTTTGCTCGACTAGTCAATGAGCAGTTCTTC.

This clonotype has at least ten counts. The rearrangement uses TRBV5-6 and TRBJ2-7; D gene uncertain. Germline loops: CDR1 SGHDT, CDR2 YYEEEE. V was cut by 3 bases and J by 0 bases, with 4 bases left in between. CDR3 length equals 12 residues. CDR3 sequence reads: CASSSDSYEQYF. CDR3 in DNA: TGTGCCAGCAGCTCTGACTCCTACGAGCAGTACTTC.

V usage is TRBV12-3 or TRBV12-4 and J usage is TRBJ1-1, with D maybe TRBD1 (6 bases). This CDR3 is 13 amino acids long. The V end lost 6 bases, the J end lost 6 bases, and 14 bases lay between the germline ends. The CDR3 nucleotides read TGTGCCAGCAGCGAGGGGGGGCACGCTGAAGCTTTCTTT. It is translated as CASSEGGHAEAFF.

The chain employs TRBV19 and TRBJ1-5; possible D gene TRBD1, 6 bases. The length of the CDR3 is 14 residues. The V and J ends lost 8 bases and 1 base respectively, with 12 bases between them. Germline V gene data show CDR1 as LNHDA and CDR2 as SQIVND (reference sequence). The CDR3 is CASEGGISNQPQHF. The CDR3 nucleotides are TGTGCCAGTGAGGGGGGAATAAGCAATCAGCCCCAGCATTTT. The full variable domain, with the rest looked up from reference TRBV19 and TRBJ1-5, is DGGITQSPKYLFRKEGQNVTLSCEQNLNHDAMYWYRQDPGQGLRLIYYSQIVNDFQKGDIAEGYSVSREKKESFPLTVTSAQKNPTAFYLCASEGGISNQPQHFGDGTRLSIL.

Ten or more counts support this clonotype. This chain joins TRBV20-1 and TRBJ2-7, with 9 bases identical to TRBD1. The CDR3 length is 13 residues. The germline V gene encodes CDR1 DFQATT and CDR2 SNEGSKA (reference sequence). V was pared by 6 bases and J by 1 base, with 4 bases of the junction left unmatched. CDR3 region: CSAGTGNSYEQYF. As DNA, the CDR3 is TGCAGTGCCGGGACAGGGAATTCCTACGAGCAGTACTTC.

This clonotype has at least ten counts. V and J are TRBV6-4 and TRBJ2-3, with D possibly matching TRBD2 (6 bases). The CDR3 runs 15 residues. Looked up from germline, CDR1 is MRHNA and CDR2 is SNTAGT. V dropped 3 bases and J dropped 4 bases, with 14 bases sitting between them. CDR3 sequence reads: CASSEGGIDSDTQYF. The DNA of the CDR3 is TGTGCCAGCAGTGAGGGGGGTATAGACTCAGATACGCAGTATTTT.